Sequencing of this T cell receptor (beta chain) was carried out in a study of T cells in Graves' hyperthyroidism and ophthalmopathy. It was RNA transcripts that yielded the amplified TCR beta CDR3 regions. First-round RT-PCR of the TCR CDR3 relied on the HTBI primer set. MiXCR, run by TCRdb on the multiplex PCR reads, gives a single entry per CDR3 protein. The sample holds over 650,000 distinct CDR3 sequences; just under 45% are singletons and the top ten take less than 9.5%. This CDR3 spans 13 amino acids. Looked up from germline, CDR1 is SEHNR and CDR2 is FQNEAQ (reference sequence). With 5 bases removed from V and 3 bases from J, the gap between germline ends came to 10 bases.

The rearrangement links TRBV7-9 to TRBJ1-1; D gene ambiguous. This receptor was taken from an adult man with Graves' disease, either hyperthyroidism or ophthalmopathy (not recorded which). Material: peripheral blood or thyroid tissue (not recorded which). CDR3: CASSPGPDTEAFF. CDR3 DNA sequence: TGTGCCAGCAGCCCTGGACCCGACACTGAAGCTTTCTTT.